What follows are 30 T cell receptor beta chains derived from one specimen sequenced in a study of T-cell memory formation after mild COVID-19. In TCRdb, the 5' RACE reads were re-called with MiXCR into one record per CDR3 protein. The sample holds roughly 80,000 distinct CDR3 sequences, approximately 14% seen once. The sequenced sample consisted of PBMCs or a T cell subset sorted from them (not recorded which). Source of these receptors: an adult woman who had mild COVID-19 (a few samples of this study predate the infection). Cell type and time point are not known.

In its sample, this clonotype was seen a few times. V and J are TRBV2 and TRBJ2-7, with 9 bases aligning to TRBD1. V lost 3 bases and J lost 0; bases outside the gene matches: 0. The germline V gene has CDR1 SNHLY and CDR2 FYNNEI. The CDR3 has 14 residues. The CDR3 spells CASSETGGSYEQYF. The CDR3 DNA is TGTGCCAGCAGTGAGACAGGGGGCTCCTACGAGCAGTACTTC.

V usage is TRBV7-8 and J usage is TRBJ2-5; D is possibly TRBD1 (6 bases). Germline CDR1 reads SGHVS; CDR2 reads FQNEAQ. With 5 bases removed from V and 1 base from J, the gap between germline ends came to 8 bases. The CDR3 spans 13 residues. The CDR3 sequence: CASSGQFQETQYF. The CDR3 nucleotides read TGTGCCAGCAGCGGACAGTTCCAAGAGACCCAGTACTTC. Full variable domain (outside the CDR3, taken from reference TRBV7-8 and TRBJ2-5): GAGVSQSPRYKVAKRGQDVALRCDPISGHVSLFWYQQALGQGPEFLTYFQNEAQLDKSGLPSDRFFAERPEGSVSTLKIQRTQQEDSAVYLCASSGQFQETQYFGPGTRLLVL.

This clonotype was counted between two and nine times. This chain uses TRBV5-1 with TRBJ2-1; D may be TRBD2 (6 bases). Germline V lookup: CDR1 SGHRS, CDR2 YFSETQ. V lost 1 base and J lost 5, with 13 bases in between. The CDR3 length is 15 residues. The CDR3 is CASSLWSSEHNEQFF. CDR3 sequence (DNA): TGCGCCAGCAGCTTGTGGTCTAGCGAGCACAATGAGCAGTTCTTC.

This clonotype was counted between two and nine times. CDR3 DNA sequence: TGTGCCAGCAGCTACAGGGGGCGGGGCACAGATACGCAGTATTTT. Protein sequence: CASSYRGRGTDTQYF. V gene TRBV11-2 combines with J gene TRBJ2-3; the match to TRBD1 covers 9 bases. Germline V CDR1 and CDR2: SGHAT, FQNNGV. V gave up 4 bases and J gave up 1 base; unmatched junction bases: 3. The CDR3 has 15 residues.

The rearrangement joins TRBV6-6 to TRBJ1-2; 7 bases are a match to TRBD1. CDR1 and CDR2 from the germline V gene are MNHNY and SVGAGI (reference sequence). The CDR3 runs to 12 residues. With 8 bases clipped from V and 3 bases from J, the junction kept 3 bases outside the gene matches. CDR3 nucleotides: TGTGCCAGCCATACAGGGGACTATGGCTACACCTTC. Translating it yields CASHTGDYGYTF.

This clonotype turned up a few times. This rearrangement joins TRBV3-1 to TRBJ2-3, with TRBD2 matching over 8 bases. There are 18 residues in the CDR3. Germline-derived CDR1 and CDR2 are LGHDT and YNNKEL (reference sequence). Trimming at V came to 0 bases and at J to 1 base, leaving 9 bases not matched to a gene. The CDR3 is CASSQDGREVPGTDTQYF. CDR3 in DNA: TGTGCCAGCAGCCAAGACGGGCGGGAGGTTCCTGGCACAGATACGCAGTATTTT.

This clonotype was detected only a few times. The chain is built from TRBV9 and TRBJ2-5; 11 nucleotides line up with TRBD2. The CDR3 runs to 15 residues. Per the germline V gene, CDR1 is SGDLS and CDR2 is YYNGEE. Trimming at V came to 0 bases and at J to 5 bases, leaving 3 bases not matched to a gene. The CDR3 region has the DNA TGTGCCAGCAGCGTAGAGGCTAGCGGGAGGGAGACCCAGTACTTC. Protein: CASSVEASGRETQYF.

This clonotype showed up many times. The chain carries TRBV19 and TRBJ2-1; TRBD2 matches 7 bases. Germline loops: CDR1 LNHDA, CDR2 SQIVND (reference sequence). The CDR3 has 15 residues. J lost 6 bases, V lost 1 base, and 6 bases had no gene match. CDR3 coding DNA: TGTGCCAGTAGTATAGGTGGGGGGGTCGGCAATGAGCAGTTCTTC. It specifies CASSIGGGVGNEQFF.

This clonotype was seen a handful of times. The rearrangement joins TRBV20-1 to TRBJ2-1; 10 bases agree with TRBD2. The germline CDR1 and CDR2 sequences are DFQATT and SNEGSKA (reference sequence). With 7 bases clipped from V and 0 bases from J, the junction kept 12 bases outside the gene matches. The CDR3 is 17 residues long. CDR3 protein: CSGSLAGDQNSYNEQFF. The CDR3 region has the DNA TGCAGTGGCTCCCTAGCGGGGGATCAAAACTCCTACAATGAGCAGTTCTTC.

V and J are TRBV4-3 and TRBJ2-1; possibly TRBD2 for D (6 bases). Trimming stripped 0 bases from V and 5 bases from J, with 11 bases between. CDR3 size: 15 residues. The V gene's germline CDR1 is LGHNA and CDR2 YSLEER. Written as DNA, the CDR3 is TGCGCCAGCAGCCAAGAGGGACTGGTAAACAATGAGCAGTTCTTC. Translation: CASSQEGLVNNEQFF.

The chain couples TRBV7-3 to TRBJ2-2; D ambiguous. CDR1 and CDR2 from the germline V gene are SGHTA and FQGTGA. Trimming cost V 7 bases and J 0 bases, with 6 bases left between them. The CDR3 runs 13 residues. The CDR3 region is CASKVANTGELFF. As DNA, the CDR3 is TGTGCCAGCAAGGTGGCGAACACCGGGGAGCTGTTTTTT. Complete variable domain (other parts from reference TRBV7-3 and TRBJ2-2): GAGVSQTPSNKVTEKGKYVELRCDPISGHTALYWYRQSLGQGPEFLIYFQGTGAADDSGLPNDRFFAVRPEGSVSTLKIQRTERGDSAVYLCASKVANTGELFFGEGSRLTVL.

This clonotype was recorded many times. V usage is TRBV20-1 and J usage is TRBJ2-7; D possibly corresponds to TRBD1 (8 bases). V was clipped by 8 bases and J by 5 bases, with 16 bases between them. Per the germline V gene, CDR1 is DFQATT and CDR2 is SNEGSKA (reference sequence). The CDR3 runs 12 residues. The CDR3 protein is CSSETGGDEQYF. The DNA of the CDR3 is TGCAGTTCCGAAACAGGGGGGGACGAGCAGTACTTC.

This clonotype occurred a few times. The chain links TRBV6-6 to TRBJ1-5, with D maybe TRBD1 (5 bases). Germline CDR1 is MNHNY and CDR2 is SVGAGI (reference sequence). The germline V and J ends were trimmed by 8 bases and 0 bases, with 11 bases remaining between them. The length of the CDR3 is 14 residues. CDR3 protein: CASGGLASNQPQHF. As DNA, the CDR3 is TGTGCCAGCGGGGGACTGGCTAGCAATCAGCCCCAGCATTTT.

The genes are TRBV30 and TRBJ1-4; D is uncertain. CDR3 length: 12 residues. CDR1 and CDR2 (germline): GTSNPN, SVGIG (reference sequence). Trimming shortened V by 4 bases and J by 15 bases, and 18 bases separated the two germline ends. CDR3 in amino acids: CAWTGGGFELFF. As DNA, the CDR3 is TGTGCCTGGACGGGCGGCGGTTTCGAGTTGTTTTTT.

This clonotype appeared a few times. The rearrangement links TRBV20-1 to TRBJ2-3; 10 bases agree with TRBD2. The V gene's germline CDR1 is DFQATT and CDR2 SNEGSKA (reference sequence). This CDR3 has 16 residues. The V and J ends lost 3 bases and 2 bases, in that order; junction bases with no gene match: 8. CDR3 in DNA: TGCAGTGCTAGGTTCACTAGCGGGACTTACACAGATACGCAGTATTTT. Translated, it gives CSARFTSGTYTDTQYF.

This rearrangement joins TRBV10-3 to TRBJ2-5, with 13 bases identical to TRBD2. This CDR3 is built from 16 residues. Germline CDR1 reads ENHRY; CDR2 reads SYGVKD. The V segment lost 2 bases and the J segment 3 bases; nucleotides outside the gene matches: 3. CDR3 nucleotides: TGTGCCATCAGTGAGCCCGGACTAGCGGGGGAAGAGACCCAGTACTTC. Amino acid sequence: CAISEPGLAGEETQYF.

The rearrangement links TRBV5-1 to TRBJ2-5; tentatively, D is TRBD1 or TRBD2 (6 bases each). Trimming shortened V by 2 bases and J by 5 bases, and 22 bases separated the two germline ends. Germline CDR1 is SGHRS and CDR2 is YFSETQ. This CDR3 spans 17 amino acids. The CDR3 sequence is CASSFPRLGGDRETQYF. The CDR3 bases are TGCGCCAGCAGCTTCCCTAGGCTGGGGGGCGATAGGGAGACCCAGTACTTC.

This clonotype was recorded a few times. The J gene is TRBJ1-1, the V gene TRBV6-2 or TRBV6-3; D not resolved. With 6 bases removed from V and 7 bases from J, the gap between germline ends came to 12 bases. CDR1 is MNHEY, CDR2 SVGEGT, per germline. This CDR3 comprises 12 residues. The CDR3 bases are TGTGCCAGCAGCTTGTCCGGGATTGAAGCTTTCTTT. Its translation: CASSLSGIEAFF.

This clonotype turned up a few times. The chain uses TRBV4-1 and TRBJ2-4; D may be TRBD2 (6 bases). The CDR3 runs 18 residues. The V end was cut by 1 base, the J end by 9 bases, with 25 bases between. Germline V gene data show CDR1 as MGHRA and CDR2 as YSYEKL. CDR3 sequence reads: CASSQGDSMGGYRRIQYF. CDR3 DNA: TGCGCCAGCAGCCAAGGGGATAGTATGGGGGGATACCGTCGCATTCAGTACTTC.

This rearrangement joins TRBV9 to TRBJ2-1, with 8 bases aligning to TRBD2. The CDR3 totals 17 residues. The germline V gene encodes CDR1 SGDLS and CDR2 YYNGEE. V trimming: 0 bases; J trimming: 1 base; junction bases outside the gene matches: 6. The CDR3 bases are TGTGCCAGCAGCGTAGAGAGAAGCGGGAGTTCCTACAATGAGCAGTTCTTC. Its translation: CASSVERSGSSYNEQFF.

This clonotype occurred a few times. The CDR3 region is CASSHREQGVNSPLHF. The CDR3 DNA sequence: TGCGCCAGCAGCCACAGGGAACAGGGGGTGAATTCACCCCTCCACTTT. V usage is TRBV4-1 and J usage is TRBJ1-6, with 8 bases fitting TRBD1. Germline CDR1 reads MGHRA; CDR2 reads YSYEKL. The CDR3 spans 16 residues. Trimming removed 3 bases from V and 7 bases from J; junction bases left unmatched: 8.

The table lists this clonotype with a few counts. The rearrangement links TRBV27 to TRBJ2-7, with TRBD2 matching 10 bases. Germline CDR1 reads MNHEY; CDR2 reads SMNVEV (reference sequence). CDR3 length: 14 amino acids. J gave up 6 bases and V 6 bases, and 8 bases lay outside the gene matches. As DNA, the CDR3 is TGTGCCAGCAGCGGGACTAGCGCCTCCGTCGAGCAGTACTTC. This encodes CASSGTSASVEQYF.

The rearrangement joins TRBV7-6 to TRBJ2-1; 8 bases align to TRBD1. Germline CDR1 is SGHVS and CDR2 is FNYEAQ. J was trimmed by 7 bases and V by 5 bases; bases with no gene match: 10. This CDR3 has 15 amino acids. The CDR3 region is CASSGYSTGANEQFF. Written as DNA, the CDR3 is TGTGCCAGCAGCGGTTATTCGACAGGGGCGAATGAGCAGTTCTTC.

The chain couples TRBV4-3 to TRBJ2-7, with D perhaps matching TRBD2 (6 bases). This CDR3 spans 17 amino acids. In germline, CDR1 is LGHNA, CDR2 YSLEER. V gave up 0 bases and J gave up 3 bases, with 18 bases separating them. CDR3 sequence: CASSQDYPSLAHYEQYF. CDR3 sequence (DNA): TGCGCCAGCAGCCAAGATTACCCCTCCCTAGCGCACTACGAGCAGTACTTC.

V gene TRBV6-5 combines with J gene TRBJ2-2, with TRBD1 matching over 10 bases. Per the germline V gene, CDR1 is MNHEY and CDR2 is SVGAGI. The CDR3 runs to 15 residues. Trimming cost V 6 bases and J 4 bases; bases outside gene matches: 5. CDR3: CASSPRTGGTGELFF. In DNA form, the CDR3 reads TGTGCCAGCAGCCCACGGACAGGGGGCACCGGGGAGCTGTTTTTT.

This clonotype was seen only a few times. The chain recombines TRBV6-5 with TRBJ2-7, with 11 bases lining up with TRBD1. The V gene's germline CDR1 is MNHEY and CDR2 SVGAGI. J lost 0 bases, V lost 3 bases, and 19 bases had no gene match. CDR3 size: 21 residues. The CDR3 region is CASSYDGQGAGLAGISYEQYF. DNA of the CDR3: TGTGCCAGCAGTTATGATGGACAGGGGGCTGGGCTAGCGGGCATCTCCTACGAGCAGTACTTC.

This clonotype was recorded a few times. The gene calls are TRBV30 and TRBJ1-1; D remains unclear. The CDR3 has 13 amino acids. CDR1 is GTSNPN and CDR2 is SVGIG in the germline V gene (reference sequence). The V end was cut by 2 bases, the J end by 7 bases, with 14 bases between. CDR3 coding DNA: TGTGCCTGGAGTTTATTTGGGTACGGTGAAGCTTTCTTT. It specifies CAWSLFGYGEAFF. Supplemented by reference TRBV30 and TRBJ1-1, the full variable domain reads SQTIHQWPATLVQPVGSPLSLECTVEGTSNPNLYWYRQAAGRGLQLLFYSVGIGQISSEVPQNLSASRPQDRQFILSSKKLLLSDSGFYLCAWSLFGYGEAFFGQGTRLTVV.

Only a few counts were recorded for this clonotype. The CDR3 sequence: CASRLASPGELFF. The CDR3 DNA reads TGCGCCAGCAGGTTAGCGTCTCCCGGGGAGCTGTTTTTT. The genes are TRBV5-1 and TRBJ2-2; D possibly corresponds to TRBD2 (5 bases). The CDR3 loop spans 13 amino acids. The germline CDR1 and CDR2 sequences are SGHRS and YFSETQ. V was clipped by 5 bases and J by 6 bases, with 11 bases between them.

This clonotype was seen a handful of times. The rearrangement uses TRBV7-9 and TRBJ2-5; 7 bases match TRBD1. CDR1 is SEHNR, CDR2 FQNEAQ, per germline (reference sequence). J was trimmed by 2 bases and V by 0 bases; bases with no gene match: 9. This CDR3 contains 17 residues. CDR3 protein: CASSLARTGDHQETQYF. The CDR3 bases are TGTGCCAGCAGCTTAGCGAGAACAGGGGACCATCAAGAGACCCAGTACTTC.

This sequence joins TRBV4-1 and TRBJ2-1; 10 bases fit TRBD2. The CDR3 extends over 18 amino acids. J gave up 1 base and V 3 bases, and 9 bases lay outside the gene matches. Per germline, CDR1 MGHRA and CDR2 YSYEKL. This CDR3 is CASSHSSGGDVSYNEQFF. DNA for the CDR3: TGCGCCAGCAGCCACTCTAGCGGGGGCGACGTTTCCTACAATGAGCAGTTCTTC.